The entry below describes one T cell receptor (beta chain). The data are from a study of blood T cell repertoires in COVID-19. V was clipped by 2 bases and J by 11 bases; unmatched bases: 14. Germline CDR1 is SGHRS and CDR2 is YFSETQ. CDR3 length equals 15 residues. Repertoires were generated with immunoSEQ multiplex PCR, while TCRdb's copy carries only in-frame clones and drops some. The sample consists of 150,000 to 180,000 clones, 65% to 90% of them appearing once. The material sequenced was peripheral blood. The source of this sequence is a woman aged 55 to 70 with COVID-19, enrolled during active disease. The V gene is TRBV5-1, the J gene TRBJ1-1; 8 bases fit TRBD1. The CDR3 bases are TGCGCCAGCAGCTTTGACGACAGGGGCGTCGGTAGGGCTTTCTTT. This translates into CASSFDDRGVGRAFF.